The rows below give T cell receptor beta chains drawn from one sample of a study of shared clonotypes between healthy human individuals. Assay used: immunoSEQ multiplex PCR; TCRdb lists only in-frame clones, some missing. The data contain around 1,000,000 clones, around 77% of them singletons. Sequenced input: memory CD4+ T cells from PBMCs. Receptors originate from a man aged 18 to 35 in good health. Some clones in this sample may be carry-over from other donors' samples. The CDR3 runs from the conserved cysteine through the conserved F or W.

v_call,j_call,cdr3_aa
TRBV25-1,TRBJ2-7,CASRPPSGSYEQYF
TRBV28,TRBJ2-7,CASSVPRGYEQYF
TRBV7-2,TRBJ1-2,CASSLAGQANYGYTF
TRBV28,TRBJ2-3,CASRTAGSDTDTQYF
TRBV6-1,TRBJ1-2,CASSPGQDRAYGYTF
TRBV6-4,TRBJ2-1,CASSDTRTGVSYNEQFF
TRBV7-3,TRBJ2-1,CASSLIASGRNEQFF
TRBV7-9,TRBJ2-7,CASSLGLASYEQYF
TRBV5-4,TRBJ1-2,CASSLVRQGNYGYTF
TRBV4-2,TRBJ2-1,CASSQEGGAGAYNEQFF
TRBV18,TRBJ2-5,CASSPAGTSGATGTQYF
TRBV28,TRBJ2-7,CASTPAGTGASYEQYF
TRBV5-8,TRBJ1-3,CASSFLTSGNTIYF
TRBV27,TRBJ2-1,CASSSLRSIVVNEQFF
TRBV4-2,TRBJ2-3,CASSQGGTKRNTQYF
TRBV7-9,TRBJ2-7,CASSLDSGTPPYF
TRBV7-9,TRBJ2-1,CASSLAIGTGDLYNEQFF
TRBV29-1,TRBJ1-5,CSVESDGNQPQHF
TRBV5-1,TRBJ1-5,CASSGRLQGASQPQRF
TRBV5-4,TRBJ2-3,CASSLAGGGTDTQYF
TRBV2,TRBJ2-2,CASSERSGPTGELFF
TRBV9,TRBJ2-1,CASSVGSVPYNEQFF
TRBV9,TRBJ2-1,CASSVASGTYNEQFF
TRBV27,TRBJ1-5,CASSPAGQPDQPQHF
TRBV6-5,TRBJ1-5,CASSYPGSNQPQHF
TRBV7-3,TRBJ2-6,CASSPARSESGANVLTF
TRBV6-5,TRBJ1-2,CASSSSGQGAYGYTF
TRBV6-1,TRBJ2-2,CASSDWRRSTGELFF
TRBV27,TRBJ2-7,CASRLGFSYEQYF
TRBV13,TRBJ2-7,CASSASGYSYEQYF
TRBV27,TRBJ2-7,CASSFRSPGYYEQYF
TRBV7-2,TRBJ2-2,CASSPEGGGELFF
TRBV4-3,TRBJ2-7,CASSQDPGASYEQYF
TRBV5-1,TRBJ2-7,CASSLPTLPFSSYEQYF
TRBV19,TRBJ1-5,CASSIHSLPGQPQHF